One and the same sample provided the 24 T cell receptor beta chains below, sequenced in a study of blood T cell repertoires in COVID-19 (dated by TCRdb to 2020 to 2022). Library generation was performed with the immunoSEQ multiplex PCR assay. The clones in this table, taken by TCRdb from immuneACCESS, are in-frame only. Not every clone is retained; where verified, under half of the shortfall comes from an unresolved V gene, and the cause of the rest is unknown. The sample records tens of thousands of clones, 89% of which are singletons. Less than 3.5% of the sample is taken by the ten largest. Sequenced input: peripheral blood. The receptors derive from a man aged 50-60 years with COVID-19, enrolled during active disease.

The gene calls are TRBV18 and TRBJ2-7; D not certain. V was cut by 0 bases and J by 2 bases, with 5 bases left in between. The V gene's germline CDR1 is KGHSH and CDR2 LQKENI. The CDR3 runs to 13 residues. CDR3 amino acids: CASSPPSAYEQYF. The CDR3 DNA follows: TGTGCCAGCTCACCACCCTCAGCCTACGAGCAGTACTTC.

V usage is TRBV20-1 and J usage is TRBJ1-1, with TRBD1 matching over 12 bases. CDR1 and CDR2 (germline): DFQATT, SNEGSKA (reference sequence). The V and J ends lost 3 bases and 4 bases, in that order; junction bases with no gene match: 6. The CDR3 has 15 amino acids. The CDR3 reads CSASGDRGQGTEAFF. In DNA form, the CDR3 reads TGCAGTGCTAGTGGGGACAGGGGGCAGGGCACTGAAGCTTTCTTT.

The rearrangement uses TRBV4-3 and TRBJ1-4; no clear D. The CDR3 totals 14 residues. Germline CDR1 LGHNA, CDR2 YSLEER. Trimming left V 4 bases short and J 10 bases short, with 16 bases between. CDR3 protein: CASSPDGGFGKLFF. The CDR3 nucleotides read TGCGCCAGCAGCCCAGACGGAGGTTTTGGAAAACTGTTTTTT.

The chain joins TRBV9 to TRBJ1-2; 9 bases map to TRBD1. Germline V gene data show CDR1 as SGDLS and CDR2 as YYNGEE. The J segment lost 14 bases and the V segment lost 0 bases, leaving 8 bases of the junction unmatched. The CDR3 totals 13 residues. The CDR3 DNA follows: TGTGCCAGCAGCGTAGGAGACAGGGGGTCGGAGACCTTC. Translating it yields CASSVGDRGSETF.

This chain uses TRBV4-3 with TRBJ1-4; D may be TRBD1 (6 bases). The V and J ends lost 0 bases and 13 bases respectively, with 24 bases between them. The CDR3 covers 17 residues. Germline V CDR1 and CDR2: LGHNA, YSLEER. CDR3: CASSQDSYQGSRTVLFF. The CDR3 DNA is TGCGCCAGCAGCCAAGATTCCTATCAGGGGAGTCGGACGGTACTGTTTTTT.

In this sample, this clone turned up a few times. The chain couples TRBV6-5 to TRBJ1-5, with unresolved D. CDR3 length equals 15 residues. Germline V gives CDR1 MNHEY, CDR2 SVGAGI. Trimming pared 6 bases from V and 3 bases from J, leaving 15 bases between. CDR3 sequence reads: CASSRLGLTNQPQHF. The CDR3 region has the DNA TGTGCCAGCAGCCGCCTTGGACTTACCAATCAGCCCCAGCATTTT.

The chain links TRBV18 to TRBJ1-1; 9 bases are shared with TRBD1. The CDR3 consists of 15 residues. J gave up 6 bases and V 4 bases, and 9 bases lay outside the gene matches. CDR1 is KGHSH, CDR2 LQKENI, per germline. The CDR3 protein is CASSLLQGADAEAFF. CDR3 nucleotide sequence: TGTGCCAGCTCACTTCTACAGGGGGCGGACGCTGAAGCTTTCTTT.

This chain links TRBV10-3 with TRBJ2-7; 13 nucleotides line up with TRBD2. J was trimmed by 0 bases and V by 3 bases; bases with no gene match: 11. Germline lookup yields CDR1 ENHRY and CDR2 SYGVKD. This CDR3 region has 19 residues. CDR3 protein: CAISDPSTSGGPSSYEQYF. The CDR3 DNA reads TGTGCCATCAGTGATCCCTCGACTAGCGGGGGGCCGAGCTCCTACGAGCAGTACTTC.

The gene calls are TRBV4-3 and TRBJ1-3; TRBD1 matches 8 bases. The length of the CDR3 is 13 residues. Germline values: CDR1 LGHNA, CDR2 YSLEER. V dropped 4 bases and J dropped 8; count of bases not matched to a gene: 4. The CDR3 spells CASSRTGSHTIYF. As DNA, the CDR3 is TGCGCCAGCAGCCGGACAGGGAGTCACACCATATATTTT.

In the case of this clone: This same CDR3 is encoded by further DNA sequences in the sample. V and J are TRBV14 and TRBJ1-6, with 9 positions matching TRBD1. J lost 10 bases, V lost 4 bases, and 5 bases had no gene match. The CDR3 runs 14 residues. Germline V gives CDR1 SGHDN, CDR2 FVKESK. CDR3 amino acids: CASSLGQGSSPLHF. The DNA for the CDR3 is TGTGCCAGCAGCCTTGGACAGGGGAGCTCACCCCTCCACTTT. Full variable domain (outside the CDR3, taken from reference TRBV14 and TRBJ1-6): EAGVTQFPSHSVIEKGQTVTLRCDPISGHDNLYWYRRVMGKEIKFLLHFVKESKQDESGMPNNRFLAERTGGTYSTLKVQPAELEDSGVYFCASSLGQGSSPLHFGNGTRLTVT.

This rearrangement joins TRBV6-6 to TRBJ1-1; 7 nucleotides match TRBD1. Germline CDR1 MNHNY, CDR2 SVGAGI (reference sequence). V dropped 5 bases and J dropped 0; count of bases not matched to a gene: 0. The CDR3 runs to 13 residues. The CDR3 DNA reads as TGTGCCAGCAGTGGACAGGTGAACACTGAAGCTTTCTTT. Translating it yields CASSGQVNTEAFF.

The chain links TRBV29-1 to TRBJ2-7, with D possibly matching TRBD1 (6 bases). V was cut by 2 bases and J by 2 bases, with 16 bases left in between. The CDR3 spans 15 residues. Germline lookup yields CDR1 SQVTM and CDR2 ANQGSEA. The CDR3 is CSVELQGRYPYEQYF. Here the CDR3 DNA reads TGCAGCGTTGAATTACAGGGCCGGTACCCCTACGAGCAGTACTTC.

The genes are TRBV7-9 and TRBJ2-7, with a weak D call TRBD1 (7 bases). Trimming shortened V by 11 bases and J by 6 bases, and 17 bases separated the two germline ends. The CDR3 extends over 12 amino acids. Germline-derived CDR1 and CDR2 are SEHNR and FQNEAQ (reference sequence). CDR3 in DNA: TGTGCCGTCACAGGGGACTCTCTCGAGCAGTACTTC. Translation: CAVTGDSLEQYF.

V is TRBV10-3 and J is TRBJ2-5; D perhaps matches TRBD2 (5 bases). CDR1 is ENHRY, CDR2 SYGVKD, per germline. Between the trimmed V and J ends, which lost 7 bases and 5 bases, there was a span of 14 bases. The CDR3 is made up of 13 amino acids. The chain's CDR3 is CAINGQADETQYF. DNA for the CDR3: TGTGCCATCAATGGCCAAGCGGACGAGACCCAGTACTTC.

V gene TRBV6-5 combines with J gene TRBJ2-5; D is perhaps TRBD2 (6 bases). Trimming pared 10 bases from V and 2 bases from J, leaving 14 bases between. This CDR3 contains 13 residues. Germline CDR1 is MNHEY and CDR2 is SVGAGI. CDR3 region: CATKGRGQETQYF. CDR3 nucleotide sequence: TGTGCCACCAAAGGTCGGGGGCAAGAGACCCAGTACTTC.

The CDR3 reads CASSLPGENTEAFF. CDR3 DNA: TGTGCCAGCAGCTTACCTGGAGAGAACACTGAAGCTTTCTTT. This chain joins TRBV13 and TRBJ1-1; D uncertain. Trimming stripped 2 bases from V and 1 base from J, with 8 bases between. Germline loops: CDR1 PRHDT, CDR2 FYEKMQ (reference sequence). This CDR3 region has 14 residues.

Written as DNA, the CDR3 is TGCGCCAGCAGCGGGGATGGACAGGGGGCCGGGGAGCTGTTTTTT. Translation: CASSGDGQGAGELFF. The chain recombines TRBV5-1 with TRBJ2-2, with 10 bases that match TRBD1. Germline trimming cut 4 bases from V and 6 bases from J; bases unmatched to any gene: 6. The CDR3 runs to 15 residues. The V gene's germline CDR1 is SGHRS and CDR2 YFSETQ.

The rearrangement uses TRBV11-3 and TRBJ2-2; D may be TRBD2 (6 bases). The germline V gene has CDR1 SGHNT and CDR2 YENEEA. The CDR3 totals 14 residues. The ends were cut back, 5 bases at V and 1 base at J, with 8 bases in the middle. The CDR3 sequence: CASSAGRNTGELFF. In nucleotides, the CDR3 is TGTGCCAGCAGCGCGGGACGGAACACCGGGGAGCTGTTTTTT.

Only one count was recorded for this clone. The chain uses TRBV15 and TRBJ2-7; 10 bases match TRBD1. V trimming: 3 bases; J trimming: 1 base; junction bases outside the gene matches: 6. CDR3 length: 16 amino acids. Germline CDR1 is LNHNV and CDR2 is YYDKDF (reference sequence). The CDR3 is CATSRAGTGVSYEQYF. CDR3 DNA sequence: TGTGCCACCAGCAGGGCCGGGACAGGGGTTTCCTACGAGCAGTACTTC.

This CDR3 reads CASSYSGESYGYTF. The CDR3 DNA reads as TGTGCCAGCAGTTACTCGGGCGAAAGCTATGGCTACACCTTC. This chain uses TRBV6-5 with TRBJ1-2; D is ambiguous. The CDR3 is made up of 14 amino acids. The ends were cut back, 0 bases at V and 4 bases at J, with 9 bases in the middle. The germline V gene encodes CDR1 MNHEY and CDR2 SVGAGI.

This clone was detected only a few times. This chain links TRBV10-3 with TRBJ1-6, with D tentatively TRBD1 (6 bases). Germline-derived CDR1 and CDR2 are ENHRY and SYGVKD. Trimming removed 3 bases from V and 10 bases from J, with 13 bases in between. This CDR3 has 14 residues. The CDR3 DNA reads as TGTGCCATCAGTGAATCGGGGGGGGCGTCACCCCTCCACTTT. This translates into CAISESGGASPLHF.

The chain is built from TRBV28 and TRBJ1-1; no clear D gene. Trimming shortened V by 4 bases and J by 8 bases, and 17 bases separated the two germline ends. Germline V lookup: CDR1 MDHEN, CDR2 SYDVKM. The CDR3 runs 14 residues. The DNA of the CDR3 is TGTGCCAGCAGTTCTCCAACGGCGGGAGCCGAAGCTTTCTTT. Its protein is CASSSPTAGAEAFF.

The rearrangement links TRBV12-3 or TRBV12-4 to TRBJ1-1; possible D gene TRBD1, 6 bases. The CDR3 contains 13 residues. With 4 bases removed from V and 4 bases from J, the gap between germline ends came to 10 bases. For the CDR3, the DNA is TGTGCCAGCAGTTCTACAGGGCCCACTGAAGCTTTCTTT. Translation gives CASSSTGPTEAFF.

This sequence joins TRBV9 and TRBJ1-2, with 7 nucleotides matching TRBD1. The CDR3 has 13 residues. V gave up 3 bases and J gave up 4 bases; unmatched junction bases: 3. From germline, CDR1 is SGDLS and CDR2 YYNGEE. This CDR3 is CASSARQGYGYTF. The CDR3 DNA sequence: TGTGCCAGCAGCGCCCGACAGGGCTATGGCTACACCTTC.